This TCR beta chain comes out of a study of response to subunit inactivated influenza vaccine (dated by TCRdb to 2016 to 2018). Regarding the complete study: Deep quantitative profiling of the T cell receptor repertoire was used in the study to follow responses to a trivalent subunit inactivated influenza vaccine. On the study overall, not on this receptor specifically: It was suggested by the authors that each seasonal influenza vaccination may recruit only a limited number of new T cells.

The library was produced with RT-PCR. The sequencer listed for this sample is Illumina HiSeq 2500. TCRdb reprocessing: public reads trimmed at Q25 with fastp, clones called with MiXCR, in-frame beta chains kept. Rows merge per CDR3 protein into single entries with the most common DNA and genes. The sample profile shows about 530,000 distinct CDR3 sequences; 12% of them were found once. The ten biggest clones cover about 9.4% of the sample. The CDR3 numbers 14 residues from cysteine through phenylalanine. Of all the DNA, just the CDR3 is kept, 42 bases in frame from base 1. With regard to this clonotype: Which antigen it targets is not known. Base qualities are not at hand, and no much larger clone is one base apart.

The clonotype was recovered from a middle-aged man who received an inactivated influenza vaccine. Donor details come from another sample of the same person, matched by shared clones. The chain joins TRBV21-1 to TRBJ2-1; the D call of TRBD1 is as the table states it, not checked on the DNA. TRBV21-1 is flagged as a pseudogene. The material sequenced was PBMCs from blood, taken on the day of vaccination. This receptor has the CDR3 CASSKAGLRGEQFF. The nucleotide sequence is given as TGTGCCAGCAGCAAAGCGGGTTTAAGGGGTGAGCAGTTCTTC.